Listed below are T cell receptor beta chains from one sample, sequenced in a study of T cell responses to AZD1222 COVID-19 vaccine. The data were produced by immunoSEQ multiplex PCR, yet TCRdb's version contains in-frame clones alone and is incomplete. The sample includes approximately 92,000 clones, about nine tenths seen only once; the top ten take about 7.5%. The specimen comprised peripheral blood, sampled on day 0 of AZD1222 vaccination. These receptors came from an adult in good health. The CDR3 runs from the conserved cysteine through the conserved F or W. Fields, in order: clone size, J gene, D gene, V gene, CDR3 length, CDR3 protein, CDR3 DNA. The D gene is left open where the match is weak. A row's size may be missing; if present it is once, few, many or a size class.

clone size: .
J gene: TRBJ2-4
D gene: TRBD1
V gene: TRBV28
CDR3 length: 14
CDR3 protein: CASWARQGGGIQYF
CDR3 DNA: TGTGCCAGCTGGGCCCGACAGGGCGGCGGCATTCAGTACTTC

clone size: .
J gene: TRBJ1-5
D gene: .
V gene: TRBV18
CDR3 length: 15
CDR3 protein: CASSPGQHEVQPQHF
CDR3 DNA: TGTGCCAGCTCACCCGGACAGCACGAGGTGCAGCCCCAGCATTTT

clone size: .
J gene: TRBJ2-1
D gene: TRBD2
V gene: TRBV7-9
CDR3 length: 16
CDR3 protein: CASSPRRTSGNNEQFF
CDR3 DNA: TGTGCCAGCAGCCCTCGCCGGACTAGCGGCAACAATGAGCAGTTCTTC

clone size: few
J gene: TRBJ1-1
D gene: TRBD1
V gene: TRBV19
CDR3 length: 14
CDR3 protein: CASSISPGGMGAFF
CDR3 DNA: TGTGCCAGTAGTATTTCTCCAGGGGGCATGGGAGCTTTCTTT

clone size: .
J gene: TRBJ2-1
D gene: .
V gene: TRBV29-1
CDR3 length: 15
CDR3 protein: CSVRPLVQNYNEQFF
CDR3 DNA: TGCAGCGTTCGCCCCCTAGTCCAGAACTACAATGAGCAGTTCTTC

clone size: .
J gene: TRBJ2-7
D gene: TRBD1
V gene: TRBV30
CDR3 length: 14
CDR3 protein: CAWSWDRGRYEQYF
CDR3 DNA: TGTGCCTGGAGTTGGGACAGGGGGCGGTACGAGCAGTACTTC

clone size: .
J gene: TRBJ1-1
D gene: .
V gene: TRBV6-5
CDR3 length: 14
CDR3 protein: CASSYNGRDTEAFF
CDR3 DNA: TGTGCCAGCAGTTACAACGGTCGGGACACTGAAGCTTTCTTT

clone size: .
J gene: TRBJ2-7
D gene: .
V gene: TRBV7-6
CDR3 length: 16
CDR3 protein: CASSSFQRGGDYEQYF
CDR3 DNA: TGTGCCAGCAGCTCCTTTCAAAGGGGGGGGGATTACGAGCAGTACTTC

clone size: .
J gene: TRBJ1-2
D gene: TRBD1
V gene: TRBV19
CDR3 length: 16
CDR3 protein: CASSVRPRQGNYGYTF
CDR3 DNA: TGTGCCAGTAGTGTCCGGCCGCGACAGGGCAACTATGGCTACACCTTC

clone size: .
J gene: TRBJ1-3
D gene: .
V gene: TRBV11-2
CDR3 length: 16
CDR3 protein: CASSLNGGLSGNTIYF
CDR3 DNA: TGTGCCAGCAGCTTGAATGGGGGACTGTCTGGAAACACCATATATTTT

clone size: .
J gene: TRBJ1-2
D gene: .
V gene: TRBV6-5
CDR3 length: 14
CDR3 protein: CASSYSIGRYGYTF
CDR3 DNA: TGTGCCAGCAGTTACTCGATAGGGCGATATGGCTACACCTTC

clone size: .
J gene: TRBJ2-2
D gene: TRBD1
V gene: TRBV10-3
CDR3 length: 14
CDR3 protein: CAISEGQGHGELFF
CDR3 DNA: TGTGCCATCAGTGAGGGACAGGGTCACGGGGAGCTGTTTTTT

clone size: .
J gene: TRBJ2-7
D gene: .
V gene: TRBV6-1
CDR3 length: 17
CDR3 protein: CASSEKFIAGSSYEQYF
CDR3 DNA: TGTGCCAGCAGTGAAAAATTTATCGCAGGTAGCTCCTACGAGCAGTACTTC

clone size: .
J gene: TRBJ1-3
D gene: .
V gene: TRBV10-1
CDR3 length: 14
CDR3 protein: CASSEGGTGNTIYF
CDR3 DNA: TGCGCCAGCAGTGAAGGAGGGACAGGAAACACCATATATTTT

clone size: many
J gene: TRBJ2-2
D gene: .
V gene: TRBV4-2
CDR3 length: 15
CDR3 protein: CASSQDFGVGGELFF
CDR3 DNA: TGTGCCAGCAGCCAAGATTTCGGGGTTGGCGGGGAGCTGTTTTTT

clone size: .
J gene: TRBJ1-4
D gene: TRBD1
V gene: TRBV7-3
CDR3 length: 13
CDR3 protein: CASSRDRGEKLFF
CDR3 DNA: TGTGCCAGCAGCCGGGACAGGGGTGAAAAACTGTTTTTT

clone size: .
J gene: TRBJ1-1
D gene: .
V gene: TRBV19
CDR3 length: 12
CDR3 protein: CASSGLYTEAFF
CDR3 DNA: TGTGCCAGTAGTGGGTTGTACACTGAAGCTTTCTTT

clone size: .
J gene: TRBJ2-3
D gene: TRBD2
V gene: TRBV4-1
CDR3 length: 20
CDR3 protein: CASSQPGLAGVSRTTDTQYF
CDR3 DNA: TGCGCCAGCAGCCAACCGGGACTAGCGGGAGTATCCAGGACCACAGATACGCAGTATTTT

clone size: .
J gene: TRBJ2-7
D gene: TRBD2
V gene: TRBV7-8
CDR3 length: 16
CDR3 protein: CASSLPRGTSGRLQYF
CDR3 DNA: TGTGCCAGCAGCTTACCCCGGGGGACTAGCGGGAGGCTGCAGTACTTC

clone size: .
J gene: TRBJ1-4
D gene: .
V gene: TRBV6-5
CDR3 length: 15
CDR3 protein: CASSYRGPGDEKLFF
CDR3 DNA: TGTGCCAGCAGTTACCGGGGCCCTGGGGATGAAAAACTGTTTTTT

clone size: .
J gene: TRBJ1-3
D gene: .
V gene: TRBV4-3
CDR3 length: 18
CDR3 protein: CASSQEKTAHGERNTIYF
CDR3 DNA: TGCGCCAGCAGCCAAGAGAAAACAGCCCACGGGGAGAGAAACACCATATATTTT

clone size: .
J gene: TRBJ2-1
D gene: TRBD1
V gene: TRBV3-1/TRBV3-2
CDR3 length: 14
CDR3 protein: CASSQTNQGQEQFF
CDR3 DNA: TGTGCCAGCAGCCAGACGAACCAGGGACAGGAGCAGTTCTTC

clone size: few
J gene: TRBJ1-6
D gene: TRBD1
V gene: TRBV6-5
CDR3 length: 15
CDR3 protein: CASRLDRAYNSPLHF
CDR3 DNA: TGTGCCAGCAGGCTCGACAGGGCGTATAATTCACCCCTCCACTTT

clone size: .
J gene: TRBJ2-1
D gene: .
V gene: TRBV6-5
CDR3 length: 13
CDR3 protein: CATRRTLNNEQFF
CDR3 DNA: TGTGCCACCCGCCGAACCCTAAACAATGAGCAGTTCTTC

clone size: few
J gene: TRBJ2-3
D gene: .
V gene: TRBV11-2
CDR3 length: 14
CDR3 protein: CASSLATSTDTQYF
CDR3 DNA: TGTGCCAGCAGCTTAGCGACTAGCACAGATACGCAGTATTTT

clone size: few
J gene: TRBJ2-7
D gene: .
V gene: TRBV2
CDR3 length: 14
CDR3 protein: CASSEGALQYEQYF
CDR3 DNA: TGTGCCAGCAGTGAAGGGGCCCTTCAGTACGAGCAGTACTTC

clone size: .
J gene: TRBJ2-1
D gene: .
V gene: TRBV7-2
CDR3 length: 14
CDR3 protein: CASSPSHSYNEQFF
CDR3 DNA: TGTGCCAGCAGCCCGAGCCATTCCTACAATGAGCAGTTCTTC

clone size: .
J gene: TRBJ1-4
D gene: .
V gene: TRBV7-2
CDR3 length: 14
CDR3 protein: CASSLTRVGEKLFF
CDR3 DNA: TGTGCCAGCAGCTTAACCCGGGTCGGCGAAAAACTGTTTTTT

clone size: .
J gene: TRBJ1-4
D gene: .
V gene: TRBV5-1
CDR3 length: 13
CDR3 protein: CASSPRGGEKLFF
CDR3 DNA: TGCGCCAGCAGCCCCCGGGGGGGAGAAAAACTGTTTTTT

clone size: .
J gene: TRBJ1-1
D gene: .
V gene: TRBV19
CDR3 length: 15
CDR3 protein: CASIRPGHQGTEAFF
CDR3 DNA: TGTGCCAGTATCCGGCCAGGGCACCAGGGCACTGAAGCTTTCTTT

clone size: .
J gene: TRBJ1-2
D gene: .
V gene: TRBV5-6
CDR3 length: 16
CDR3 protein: CASSSRPADGIHGYTF
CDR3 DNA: TGTGCCAGCAGCTCCCGACCAGCCGACGGAATACATGGCTACACCTTC

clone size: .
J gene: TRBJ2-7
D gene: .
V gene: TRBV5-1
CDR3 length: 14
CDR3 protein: CASSLRLSSYEQYF
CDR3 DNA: TGCGCCAGCAGCTTGCGACTTAGCTCCTACGAGCAGTACTTC

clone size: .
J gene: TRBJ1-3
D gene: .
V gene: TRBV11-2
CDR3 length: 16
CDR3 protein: CASSQEGANSGNTIYF
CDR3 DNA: TGTGCCAGCAGCCAAGAAGGGGCAAACTCTGGAAACACCATATATTTT

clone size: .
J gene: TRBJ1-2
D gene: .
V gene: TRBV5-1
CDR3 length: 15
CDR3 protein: CASSSTPRGDYGYTF
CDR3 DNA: TGCGCCAGCAGCTCGACCCCCAGGGGTGACTATGGCTACACCTTC

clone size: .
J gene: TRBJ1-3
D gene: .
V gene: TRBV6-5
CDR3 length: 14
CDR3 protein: CASSSANSGNTIYF
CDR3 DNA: TGTGCCAGCAGCTCCGCGAACTCTGGAAACACCATATATTTT

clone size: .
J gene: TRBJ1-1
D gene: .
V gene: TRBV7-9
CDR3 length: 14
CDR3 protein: CASSLNSAPTGAFF
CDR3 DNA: TGTGCCAGCAGCTTAAACTCCGCCCCCACTGGAGCTTTCTTT

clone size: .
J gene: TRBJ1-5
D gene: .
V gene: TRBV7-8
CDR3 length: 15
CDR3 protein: CASSVQGSSNQPQHF
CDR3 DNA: TGTGCCAGCAGCGTACAGGGAAGTAGCAATCAGCCCCAGCATTTT

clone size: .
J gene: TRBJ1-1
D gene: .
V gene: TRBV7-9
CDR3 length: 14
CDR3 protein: CASSLGGKYDEAFF
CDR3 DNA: TGTGCCAGCAGCTTAGGGGGGAAGTATGATGAAGCTTTCTTT

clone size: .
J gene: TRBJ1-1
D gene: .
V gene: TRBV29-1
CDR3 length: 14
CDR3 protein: CSARPGRTQYEAFF
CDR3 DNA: TGCAGCGCCCGACCGGGCCGAACTCAATACGAAGCTTTCTTT

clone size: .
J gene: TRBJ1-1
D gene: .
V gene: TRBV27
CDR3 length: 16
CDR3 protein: CASSFGRMGGATEAFF
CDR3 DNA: TGTGCCAGCAGTTTTGGTAGAATGGGCGGGGCGACTGAAGCTTTCTTT

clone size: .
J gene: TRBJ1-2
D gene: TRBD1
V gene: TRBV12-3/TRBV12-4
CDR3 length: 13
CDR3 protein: CASRPTGVGGYTF
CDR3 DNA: TGTGCCAGCAGACCCACAGGGGTGGGGGGCTACACCTTC

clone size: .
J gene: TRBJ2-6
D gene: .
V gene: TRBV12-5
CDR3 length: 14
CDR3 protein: CASGRVSGANVLTF
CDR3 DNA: TGTGCTAGTGGCCGAGTTTCTGGGGCCAACGTCCTGACTTTC

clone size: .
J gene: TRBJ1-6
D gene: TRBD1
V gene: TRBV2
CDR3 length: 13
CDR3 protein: CASRGTVESPLHF
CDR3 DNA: TGTGCCAGCAGGGGGACAGTAGAGTCACCCCTCCACTTT

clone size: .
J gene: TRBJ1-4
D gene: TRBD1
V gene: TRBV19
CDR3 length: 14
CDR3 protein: CASSSGTGREKLFF
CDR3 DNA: TGTGCCAGTAGTTCCGGGACAGGGAGAGAAAAACTGTTTTTT

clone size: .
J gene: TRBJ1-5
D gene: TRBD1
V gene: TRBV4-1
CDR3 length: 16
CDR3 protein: CASSQNWNRGDQPQHF
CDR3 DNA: TGCGCCAGCAGCCAAAATTGGAACAGGGGGGACCAGCCCCAGCATTTT

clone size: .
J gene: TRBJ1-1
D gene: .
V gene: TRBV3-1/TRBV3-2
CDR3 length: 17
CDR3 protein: CASSQDPTGRLNTEAFF
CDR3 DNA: TGTGCCAGCAGCCAAGATCCTACAGGGAGACTGAACACTGAAGCTTTCTTT

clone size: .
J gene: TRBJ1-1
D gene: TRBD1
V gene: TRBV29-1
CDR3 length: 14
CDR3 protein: CSVEEAGTGAEAFF
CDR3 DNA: TGCAGCGTTGAAGAGGCGGGGACAGGAGCTGAAGCTTTCTTT

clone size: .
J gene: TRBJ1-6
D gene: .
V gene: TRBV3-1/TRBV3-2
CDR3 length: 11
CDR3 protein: CASSQGSPLHF
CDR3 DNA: TGTGCCAGCAGCCAAGGTTCACCCCTCCACTTT

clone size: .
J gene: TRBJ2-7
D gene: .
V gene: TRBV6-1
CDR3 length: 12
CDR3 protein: CASSETSYEQYF
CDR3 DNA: TGTGCCAGCAGTGAAACATCCTACGAGCAGTACTTC

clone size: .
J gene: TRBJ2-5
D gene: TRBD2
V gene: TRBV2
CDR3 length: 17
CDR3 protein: CASRASRTSGSQETQYF
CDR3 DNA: TGTGCCAGCAGGGCCTCACGGACTAGCGGGAGCCAAGAGACCCAGTACTTC

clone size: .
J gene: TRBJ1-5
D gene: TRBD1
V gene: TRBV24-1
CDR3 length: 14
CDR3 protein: CATSDGTGHQPQHF
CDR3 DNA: TGTGCCACCAGTGACGGGACAGGGCATCAGCCCCAGCATTTT

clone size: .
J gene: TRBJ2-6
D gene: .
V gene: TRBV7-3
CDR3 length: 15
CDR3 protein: CASSPHLSGANVLTF
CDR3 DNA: TGTGCCAGCAGCCCACACCTCTCTGGGGCCAACGTCCTGACTTTC

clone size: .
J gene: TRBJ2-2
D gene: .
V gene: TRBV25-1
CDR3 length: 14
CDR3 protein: CASSGALNTGELFF
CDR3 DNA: TGTGCCAGCAGTGGGGCCTTGAACACCGGGGAGCTGTTTTTT

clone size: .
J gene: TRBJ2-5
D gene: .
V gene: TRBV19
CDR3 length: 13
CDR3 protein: CASSAYEQETQYF
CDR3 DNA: TGTGCCAGTAGTGCATATGAGCAAGAGACCCAGTACTTC